The present entry profiles one TCR beta chain with its context. Which antigen it targets is not known. Per-nucleotide qualities are absent, and no much larger clonotype sits a single base away. The V end loses 8 bases and the J end loses 4 bases, and a stretch of 13 bases separates them. The CDR3 runs 13 residues from the cysteine to the phenylalanine. Just the 39-base CDR3 DNA is kept, in frame starting at base 1. CDR1 and CDR2, per the germline V gene, are MNHEY and SVGAGI. This specimen's treatment or condition label, per the study, means: in vitro stimulation with specific CMV peptide epitopes to enrich CMV-specific T cells. Reads for this sample came from an Illumina HiSeq 1500. TCRdb's own reprocessing of the public reads used fastp at Q25 and MiXCR and kept productive beta chains. Identical CDR3 protein sequences are pooled into one entry, listed with their most common genes and DNA. This sample comprises 400,000 to 600,000 distinct CDR3 sequences, 42% of them detected only once. The biggest ten clones account for around two fifths of the sample.

The data are from a study of T cell repertoires in cytomegalovirus infection (dated by TCRdb to about 2019). Regarding the complete study: Alongside well-studied HLA-B-restricted epitopes, the peptide stimulations were aimed at recently identified HLA-C-restricted CMV epitopes, whose presentation resists viral immunomodulation. The HLA type of each donor mattered for the analysis, because public TCR beta signatures pointed to carriage of CMV infection along with the matching HLA type.

The study at large found these results: The ex vivo response was dominated by HLA-C-restricted CMV-specific TCR beta clonotypes, and the single most frequent clonotype in two of eight donors was supplied by these HLA-C-restricted clonotypes. In both this cohort and an independent cohort of 352 donors, the cumulative frequency of public TCR beta family members distinguished carriers of CMV infection plus the relevant HLA type.

This chain is built from TRBV6-5 and TRBJ2-3, and the D gene may be TRBD1, 5 bases matching. The TCR was taken from a human donor in good health (CMV status not recorded). Some clones in this sample may be carry-over from other donors' samples. The specimen was cultured PBMCs, collected from culture after CMV antigen stimulation. The CDR3 region reads CASEPPGSDTQYF. In nucleotides, the sequence is TGTGCCAGCGAACCTCCAGGGTCAGATACGCAGTATTTT.